The source of this T cell receptor beta chain is a study of shared clonotypes between healthy human individuals. In replicate PCRs of sorted subsets, roughly 200 ng DNA, approximately 30,000 T cell genomes, was used. Clones were sequenced by immunoSEQ multiplex PCR, and TCRdb holds only the in-frame ones, with some missing. The sample shows approximately 2,000,000 clones, just over 90% of them seen only once. General observations from the study: Blood was the sole source, and tissue repertoires probably differ. A reduction in generation probabilities was seen for non-shared clonotypes relative to those shared by all four donors.

Concerning this clone itself: The antigen is not known.

Naive CD8 populations comprised CD45RO-negative cells positively selected for CCR7, excluding terminally differentiated effector memory CD45RA+ cells. The V gene's germline CDR1 is SGDLS and CDR2 YYNGEE. There are 13 residues in the CDR3. Trimming removed 4 bases from V and 4 bases from J, with 11 bases in between. The TCR originated in a man between 18 and 35 years old in good health. Some clones in this sample may be carry-over from other donors' samples. Sample: naive CD8+ T cells from PBMCs. This chain uses TRBV9 with TRBJ1-2; maybe TRBD1 (5 bases). Here the CDR3 reads CASSPRDLYGYTF. The CDR3 DNA is TGTGCCAGCAGCCCCCGGGACCTCTATGGCTACACCTTC.